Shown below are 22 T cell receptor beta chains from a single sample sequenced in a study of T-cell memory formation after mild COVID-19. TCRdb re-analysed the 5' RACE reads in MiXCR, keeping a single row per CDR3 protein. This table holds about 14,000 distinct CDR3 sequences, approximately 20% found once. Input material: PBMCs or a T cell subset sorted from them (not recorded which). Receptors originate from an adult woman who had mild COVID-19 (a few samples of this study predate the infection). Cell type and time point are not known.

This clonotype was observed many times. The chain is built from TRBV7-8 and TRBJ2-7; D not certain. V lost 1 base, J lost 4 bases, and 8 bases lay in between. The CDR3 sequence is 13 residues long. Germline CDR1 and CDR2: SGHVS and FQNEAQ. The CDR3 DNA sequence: TGTGCCAGCAGCTTAGATACGTCGTACGAGCAGTACTTC. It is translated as CASSLDTSYEQYF.

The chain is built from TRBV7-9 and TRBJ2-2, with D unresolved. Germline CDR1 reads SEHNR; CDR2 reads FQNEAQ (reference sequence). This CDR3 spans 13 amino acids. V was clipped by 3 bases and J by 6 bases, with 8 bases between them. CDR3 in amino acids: CASSFRVAGELFF. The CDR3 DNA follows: TGTGCCAGCAGCTTCCGGGTCGCCGGGGAGCTGTTTTTT.

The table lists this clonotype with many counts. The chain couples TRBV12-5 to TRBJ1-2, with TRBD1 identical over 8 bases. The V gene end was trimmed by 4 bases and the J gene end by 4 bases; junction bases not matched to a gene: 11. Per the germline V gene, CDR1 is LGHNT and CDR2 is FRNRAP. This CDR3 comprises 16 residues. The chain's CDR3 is CASGSMTGEVLYGYTF. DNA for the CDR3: TGTGCTAGTGGTTCGATGACAGGGGAGGTCCTCTATGGCTACACCTTC.

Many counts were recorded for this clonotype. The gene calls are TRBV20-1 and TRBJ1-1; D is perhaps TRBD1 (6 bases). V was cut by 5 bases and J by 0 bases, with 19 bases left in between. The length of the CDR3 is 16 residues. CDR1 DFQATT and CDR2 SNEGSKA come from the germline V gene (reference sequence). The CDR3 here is CSAPDGTPSLNTEAFF. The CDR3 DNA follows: TGCAGTGCTCCAGACGGGACACCATCACTGAACACTGAAGCTTTCTTT.

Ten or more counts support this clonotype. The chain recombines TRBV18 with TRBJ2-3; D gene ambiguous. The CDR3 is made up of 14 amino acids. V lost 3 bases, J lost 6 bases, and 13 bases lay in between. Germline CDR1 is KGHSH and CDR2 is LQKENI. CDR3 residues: CASSPFTVSDTQYF. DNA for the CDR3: TGTGCCAGCTCACCCTTTACAGTCTCCGATACGCAGTATTTT.

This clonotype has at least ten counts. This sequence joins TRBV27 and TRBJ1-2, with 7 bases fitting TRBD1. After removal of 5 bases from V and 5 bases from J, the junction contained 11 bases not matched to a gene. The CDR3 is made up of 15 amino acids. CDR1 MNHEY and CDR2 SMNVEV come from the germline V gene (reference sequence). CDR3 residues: CASSPGTVKVYGYTF. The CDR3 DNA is TGTGCCAGCAGTCCCGGGACAGTGAAAGTTTATGGCTACACCTTC.

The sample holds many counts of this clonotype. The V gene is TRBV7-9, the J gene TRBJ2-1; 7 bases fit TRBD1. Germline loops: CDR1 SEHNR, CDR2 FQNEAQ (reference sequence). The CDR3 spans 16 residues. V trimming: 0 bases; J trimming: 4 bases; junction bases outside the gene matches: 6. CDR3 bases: TGTGCCAGCAGCTTAGCGCTGAAGGGGGCGTACAATGAGCAGTTCTTC. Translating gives CASSLALKGAYNEQFF.

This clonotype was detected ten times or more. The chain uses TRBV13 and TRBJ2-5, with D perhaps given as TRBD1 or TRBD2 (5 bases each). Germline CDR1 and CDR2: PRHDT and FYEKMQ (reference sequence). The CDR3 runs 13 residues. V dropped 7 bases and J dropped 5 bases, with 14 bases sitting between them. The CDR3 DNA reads TGTGCCAGCAAGGGGACCAGAGGCGAGACCCAGTACTTC. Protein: CASKGTRGETQYF.

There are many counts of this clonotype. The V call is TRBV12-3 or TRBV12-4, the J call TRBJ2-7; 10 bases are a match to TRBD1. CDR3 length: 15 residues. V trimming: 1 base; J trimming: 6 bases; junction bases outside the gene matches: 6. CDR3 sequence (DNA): TGTGCCAGCAGTTTAGTGGGGACAGGGGTCGGCGAGCAGTACTTC. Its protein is CASSLVGTGVGEQYF.

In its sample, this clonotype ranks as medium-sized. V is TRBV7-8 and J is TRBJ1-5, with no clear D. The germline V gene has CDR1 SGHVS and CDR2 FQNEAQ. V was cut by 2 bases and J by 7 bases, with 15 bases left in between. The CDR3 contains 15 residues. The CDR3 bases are TGTGCCAGCAGCTTAAGTTGGCCAATGAGGCAGCCCCAGCATTTT. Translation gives CASSLSWPMRQPQHF.

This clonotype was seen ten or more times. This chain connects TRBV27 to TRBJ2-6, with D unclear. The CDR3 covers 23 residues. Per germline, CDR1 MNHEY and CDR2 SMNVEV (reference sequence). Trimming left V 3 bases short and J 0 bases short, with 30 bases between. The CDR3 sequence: CASSLRNSAPPNLGFSGANVLTF. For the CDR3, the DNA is TGTGCCAGCAGTTTGAGGAACAGCGCACCACCAAACCTAGGTTTCTCTGGGGCCAACGTCCTGACTTTC.

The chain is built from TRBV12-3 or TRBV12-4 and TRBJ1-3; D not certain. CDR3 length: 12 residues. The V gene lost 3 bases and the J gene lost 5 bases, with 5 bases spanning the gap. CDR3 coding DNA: TGTGCCAGCAGTTTCGTAAGAAACACCATATATTTT. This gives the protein CASSFVRNTIYF.

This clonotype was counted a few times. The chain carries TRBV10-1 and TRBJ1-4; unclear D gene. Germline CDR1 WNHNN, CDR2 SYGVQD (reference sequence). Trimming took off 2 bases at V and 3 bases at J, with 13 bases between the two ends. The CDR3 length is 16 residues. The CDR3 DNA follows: TGCGCCAGCAGTGAGATAGCGGCAGCCTCTAATGAAAAACTGTTTTTT. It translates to CASSEIAAASNEKLFF.

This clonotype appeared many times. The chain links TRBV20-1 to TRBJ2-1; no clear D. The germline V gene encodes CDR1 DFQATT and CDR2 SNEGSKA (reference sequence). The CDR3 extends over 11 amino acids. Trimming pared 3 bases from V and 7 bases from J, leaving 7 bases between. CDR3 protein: CSASRPNEQFF. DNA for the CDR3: TGCAGTGCTAGCCGGCCAAATGAGCAGTTCTTC.

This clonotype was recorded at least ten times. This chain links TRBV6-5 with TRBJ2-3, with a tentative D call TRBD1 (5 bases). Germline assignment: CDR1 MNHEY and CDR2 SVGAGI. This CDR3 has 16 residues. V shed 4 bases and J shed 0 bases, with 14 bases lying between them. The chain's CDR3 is CASSLRTIPSTDTQYF. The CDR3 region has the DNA TGTGCCAGCAGTTTGAGGACAATCCCTAGCACAGATACGCAGTATTTT.

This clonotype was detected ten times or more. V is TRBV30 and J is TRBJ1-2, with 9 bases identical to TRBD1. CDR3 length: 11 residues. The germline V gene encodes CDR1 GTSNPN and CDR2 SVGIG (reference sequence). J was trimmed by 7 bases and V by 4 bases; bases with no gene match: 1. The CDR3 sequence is CAWMTGGGYTF. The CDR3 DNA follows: TGTGCCTGGATGACAGGGGGTGGCTACACCTTC. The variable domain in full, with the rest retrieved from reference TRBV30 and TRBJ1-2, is SQTIHQWPATLVQPVGSPLSLECTVEGTSNPNLYWYRQAAGRGLQLLFYSVGIGQISSEVPQNLSASRPQDRQFILSSKKLLLSDSGFYLCAWMTGGGYTFGSGTRLTVV.

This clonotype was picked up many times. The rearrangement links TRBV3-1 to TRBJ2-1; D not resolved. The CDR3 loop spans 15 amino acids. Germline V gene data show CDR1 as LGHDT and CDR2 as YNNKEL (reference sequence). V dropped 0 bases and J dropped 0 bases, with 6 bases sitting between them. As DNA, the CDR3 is TGTGCCAGCAGCCAAGACGGAAGCTCCTACAATGAGCAGTTCTTC. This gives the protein CASSQDGSSYNEQFF.

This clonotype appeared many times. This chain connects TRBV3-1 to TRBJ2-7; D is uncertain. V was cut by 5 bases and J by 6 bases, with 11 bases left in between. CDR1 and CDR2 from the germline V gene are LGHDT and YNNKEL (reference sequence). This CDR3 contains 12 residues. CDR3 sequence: CASSAAGREQYF. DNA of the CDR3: TGTGCCAGCAGCGCGGCCGGTCGCGAGCAGTACTTC.

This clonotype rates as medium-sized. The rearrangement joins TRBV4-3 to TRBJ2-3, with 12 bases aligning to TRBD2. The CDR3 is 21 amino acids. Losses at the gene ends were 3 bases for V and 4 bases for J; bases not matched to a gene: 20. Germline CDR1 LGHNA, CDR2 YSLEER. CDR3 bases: TGCGCCAGCAGCCAGAGGCCAATCGCAACAAGCGCTAGCGGGAGGGCAGATACGCAGTATTTT. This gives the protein CASSQRPIATSASGRADTQYF.

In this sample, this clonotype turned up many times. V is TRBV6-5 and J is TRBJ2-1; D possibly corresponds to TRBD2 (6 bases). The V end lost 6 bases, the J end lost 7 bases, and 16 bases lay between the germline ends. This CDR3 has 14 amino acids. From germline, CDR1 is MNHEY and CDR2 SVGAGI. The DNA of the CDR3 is TGTGCCAGCAGAGGGCCCCTCGGAGGGAATGAGCAGTTCTTC. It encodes CASRGPLGGNEQFF.

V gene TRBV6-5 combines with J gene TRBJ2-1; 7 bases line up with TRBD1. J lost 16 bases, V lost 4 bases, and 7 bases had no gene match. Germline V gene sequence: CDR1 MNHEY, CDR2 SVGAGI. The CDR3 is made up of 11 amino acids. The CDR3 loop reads CASSLGQALFF. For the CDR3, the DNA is TGTGCCAGCAGTTTAGGACAGGCGCTATTCTTC.

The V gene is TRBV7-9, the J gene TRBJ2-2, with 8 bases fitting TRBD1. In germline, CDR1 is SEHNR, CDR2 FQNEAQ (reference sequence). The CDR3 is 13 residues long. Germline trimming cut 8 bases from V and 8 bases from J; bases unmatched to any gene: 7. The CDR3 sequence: CASRSQGAGELFF. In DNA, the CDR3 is TGTGCCAGCCGATCCCAGGGGGCAGGGGAGCTGTTTTTT.